The entry that follows covers one T cell receptor beta chain sequence. Its antigen is not identified. Cultured CD4+ T cell DNA underwent sequencing with the Oncomine TCR Beta short-read assay. TCRdb recomputed calls from the PCR reads with MiXCR, one row per CDR3 protein. The sample holds about 8,500 distinct CDR3 sequences, 59% seen once. This record comes from a study of vaccination and CD4 T cells after COVID-19. Treatment specified: approximately nine-day PBMC culture with coronavirus spike peptide pools or control peptides (ViraFEST assay). From germline, CDR1 is LNHNV and CDR2 YYDKDF (reference sequence). The CDR3 spans 15 residues. V was pared by 1 base and J by 6 bases, with 6 bases of the junction left unmatched.

This clonotype was obtained from a human donor who had recovered from COVID-19. The genes are TRBV15 and TRBJ2-5; TRBD1 matches at 9 bases. Specimen: CD4+ T cells from blood, cultured in vitro. CDR3 region: CATSRVLGTGKTQYF. The CDR3 DNA reads as TGTGCCACCAGCAGAGTGCTCGGGACAGGGAAGACCCAGTACTTC. Based on the CDR3 plus reference TRBV15 and TRBJ2-5, the full variable domain is DAMVIQNPRYQVTQFGKPVTLSCSQTLNHNVMYWYQQKSSQAPKLLFHYYDKDFNNEADTPDNFQSRRPNTSFCFLDIRSPGLGDTAMYLCATSRVLGTGKTQYFGPGTRLLVL.